A selection of T cell receptor delta chains follows, all from one sample in a study of gamma-delta chains in newborns, infants, children. TCRdb redid clone calling on the reads using CATT. Here the sample spans several thousand delta-chain clones, about 3.3% being singletons. The sequenced sample was blood. The receptor set was obtained from a child who was a newborn, infant or young child, either healthy, febrile or measles-vaccinated (not recorded which). Each CDR3 is given without its conserved first and last residue. Each record gives: V gene, D gene, J gene, CDR3 protein. D genes are given only for firm matches.

v_gene: TRDV2
d_gene: TRDD3
j_gene: TRDJ3
CDR3aa: ACDTLGDTRSWDTRQMF

v_gene: TRDV2
d_gene: TRDD3
j_gene: TRDJ3
CDR3aa: ACDGTLGDPWDTRQMF

v_gene: TRDV2
d_gene: TRDD3
j_gene: TRDJ3
CDR3aa: ACDKVLGDKSSWDTRQMF

v_gene: TRDV2
d_gene: TRDD3
j_gene: TRDJ3
CDR3aa: ACDPTGGYAVSWDTRQMF

v_gene: TRDV2
d_gene: TRDD3
j_gene: TRDJ3
CDR3aa: ACDNVLGDTSSWDTRQMF

v_gene: TRDV2
d_gene: -
j_gene: TRDJ1
CDR3aa: ACDTLLGGDKLI

v_gene: TRDV2
d_gene: TRDD3
j_gene: TRDJ3
CDR3aa: ACDSVLGLSSWDTRQMF

v_gene: TRDV2
d_gene: TRDD3
j_gene: TRDJ2
CDR3aa: ACDPWGPLGVPTLTAQLF

v_gene: TRDV2
d_gene: TRDD3
j_gene: TRDJ3
CDR3aa: ACDTLGDTLHSSWDARQMF

v_gene: TRDV2
d_gene: -
j_gene: TRDJ3
CDR3aa: ACDTGGHPWDTRQMF

v_gene: TRDV2
d_gene: TRDD3
j_gene: TRDJ1
CDR3aa: ACDTLGGHTDKLI

v_gene: TRDV2
d_gene: -
j_gene: TRDJ1
CDR3aa: ARDTDWAYTDKLI

v_gene: TRDV2
d_gene: TRDD3
j_gene: TRDJ3
CDR3aa: ACDTVYWGSSWDTRQMF

v_gene: TRDV2
d_gene: TRDD3
j_gene: TRDJ3
CDR3aa: ACDYGGYRSWDTRQMF

v_gene: TRDV2
d_gene: -
j_gene: TRDJ1
CDR3aa: ACDTVGSLTDKLI

v_gene: TRDV2
d_gene: TRDD3
j_gene: TRDJ3
CDR3aa: ACDAVLGESSWDTRQMF

v_gene: TRDV3
d_gene: TRDD3
j_gene: TRDJ1
CDR3aa: APVLGDTHTDKLI

v_gene: TRDV2
d_gene: TRDD3
j_gene: TRDJ3
CDR3aa: ACDTGWGIRPWDTRQMF

v_gene: TRDV2
d_gene: TRDD3
j_gene: TRDJ3
CDR3aa: ACDILGDTRSWDTRQMF

v_gene: TRDV2
d_gene: TRDD3
j_gene: TRDJ3
CDR3aa: ACDTGGYYSWDTRQMF

v_gene: TRDV2
d_gene: TRDD3
j_gene: TRDJ3
CDR3aa: ACDDWGASWGTRQMF

v_gene: TRDV1
d_gene: TRDD3
j_gene: TRDJ2
CDR3aa: ALGDVPPGGWGFLRGTAQLF

v_gene: TRDV2
d_gene: TRDD3
j_gene: TRDJ3
CDR3aa: ACDPGGYSSWDTRQMF

v_gene: TRDV2
d_gene: TRDD3
j_gene: TRDJ3
CDR3aa: ACDTGGPLSSWDTRQMF

v_gene: TRDV2
d_gene: TRDD3
j_gene: TRDJ1
CDR3aa: ACDVLGVYADKLI

v_gene: TRAV29/DV5
d_gene: TRDD3
j_gene: TRDJ3
CDR3aa: AARYWGIPWDTRQMF

v_gene: TRDV2
d_gene: -
j_gene: TRDJ3
CDR3aa: ACDTSWGSISSWDTRQMF

v_gene: TRDV2
d_gene: TRDD3
j_gene: TRDJ1
CDR3aa: ACDTWGIRTDKLI

v_gene: TRDV2
d_gene: -
j_gene: TRDJ3
CDR3aa: ACDTWGVSWDTRQMF

v_gene: TRDV2
d_gene: -
j_gene: TRDJ2
CDR3aa: ACDVLGLTAQLF

v_gene: TRDV2
d_gene: TRDD3
j_gene: TRDJ3
CDR3aa: ACDKNWGSSWDTRQMF

v_gene: TRDV2
d_gene: TRDD3
j_gene: TRDJ1
CDR3aa: ACDTLNLGDTDKLI

v_gene: TRDV2
d_gene: -
j_gene: TRDJ2
CDR3aa: ACDTWGATAQLF

v_gene: TRDV2
d_gene: TRDD3
j_gene: TRDJ3
CDR3aa: ASDTWGDTDSWDTRQMF

v_gene: TRDV2
d_gene: TRDD3
j_gene: TRDJ3
CDR3aa: ACDTLGESSWDTRQMF

v_gene: TRDV2
d_gene: -
j_gene: TRDJ3
CDR3aa: ACDPVGVPSSWGTRQMF

v_gene: TRDV2
d_gene: TRDD3
j_gene: TRDJ3
CDR3aa: ACDPVLGDTFWDTRQMF

v_gene: TRDV2
d_gene: TRDD3
j_gene: TRDJ3
CDR3aa: ACDRTGGWDTRQMF

v_gene: TRDV2
d_gene: TRDD3
j_gene: TRDJ2
CDR3aa: ACDTVLGDTRESLTAQLF

v_gene: TRDV2
d_gene: -
j_gene: TRDJ3
CDR3aa: ACDTVMGGSWDTRQMF

v_gene: TRDV2
d_gene: -
j_gene: TRDJ3
CDR3aa: ACDGIKSSWDTRQMF

v_gene: TRDV2
d_gene: TRDD3
j_gene: TRDJ1
CDR3aa: ACDTWGIRGDKLI

v_gene: TRDV2
d_gene: TRDD3
j_gene: TRDJ3
CDR3aa: ACDTGGYLPSSWDTRQMF

v_gene: TRDV2
d_gene: TRDD3
j_gene: TRDJ3
CDR3aa: ACDTGGIRSWDTRQMF

v_gene: TRDV2
d_gene: TRDD3
j_gene: TRDJ3
CDR3aa: ACDTGGWNSWDTRQMF

v_gene: TRDV2
d_gene: TRDD3
j_gene: TRDJ3
CDR3aa: ACDVLGDSSWDTRQMF

v_gene: TRDV2
d_gene: -
j_gene: TRDJ3
CDR3aa: ACDTVRRGSWDTRQMF

v_gene: TRDV2
d_gene: TRDD3
j_gene: TRDJ3
CDR3aa: ACDTAGGYASWDTRQMF

v_gene: TRDV2
d_gene: -
j_gene: TRDJ3
CDR3aa: ACDHIWDTRQMF

v_gene: TRDV2
d_gene: TRDD3
j_gene: TRDJ3
CDR3aa: ACDTGGYRTWDTRQMF

v_gene: TRDV2
d_gene: -
j_gene: TRDJ3
CDR3aa: ACDTVLGTRDTRQMF

v_gene: TRDV2
d_gene: TRDD3
j_gene: TRDJ2
CDR3aa: ACDTVLGDTSLTAQLF

v_gene: TRDV2
d_gene: TRDD3
j_gene: TRDJ3
CDR3aa: ACDLLLGESSWDTRQMF

v_gene: TRDV2
d_gene: TRDD3
j_gene: TRDJ1
CDR3aa: ACDTTGGHHTDKLI